These T cell receptor beta chains were read from a single sample in a study of OX40 agonist ivuxolimab in advanced cancers. Profiled with immunoSEQ multiplex PCR; TCRdb holds only in-frame clones, not every one. The sample has 15,000 to 20,000 clones; roughly 88% are singletons. Sequences were derived from CD4+ or CD8+ T cells sorted from blood, sampled in a trial of the OX40 agonist ivuxolimab. These receptors came from an adult with an advanced solid tumor such as melanoma, head and neck, liver or kidney cancer. The CDR3 runs from the conserved cysteine through the conserved F or W. The D gene is left open where the match is weak. The size entry is marked missing in some rows and otherwise reads once, few, many or a size class.

v_call	j_call	d_call	clone_size	cdr3_nt	cdr3_aa
TRBV6-4	TRBJ1-2	NA	large	TGTGCCAGCAGTGACACGCCACAGGCTCTCTATGGCTACACCTTC	CASSDTPQALYGYTF
TRBV27	TRBJ2-2	NA	NA	TGTGCCAGCAGTTGGGACACCGGGGAGCTGTTTTTT	CASSWDTGELFF
TRBV7-9	TRBJ2-3	NA	NA	TGTGCCAGCAGTCCAGGGGAAGATACGCAGTATTTT	CASSPGEDTQYF
TRBV4-1	TRBJ2-7	NA	NA	TGCGCCAGCAGCCAAGATTGGGCAGCCCCCTACGAGCAGTACTTC	CASSQDWAAPYEQYF
TRBV7-9	TRBJ1-1	NA	NA	TGTGCCAGCAGCTTAGAAAAGCCCGTACCGTCTCCCGCTTTCTTT	CASSLEKPVPSPAFF
TRBV9	TRBJ1-3	NA	NA	TGTGCCAGCAGCGTTGCGGCGTCCTCTGGAAACACCATATATTTT	CASSVAASSGNTIYF
TRBV6-5	TRBJ2-7	NA	few	TGTGCCAGCATTGGGGCCGCTTACGAGCAGTACTTC	CASIGAAYEQYF
TRBV6-6	TRBJ1-5	NA	NA	TGTGCCGCGGCCGACAGCCTCAATCAGCCCCAGCATTTT	CAAADSLNQPQHF
TRBV9	TRBJ2-2	TRBD2	NA	TGTGCCAGCAGCGTAGCTTGGGGTAGCGGGAGTGACGGGGAGCTGTTTTTT	CASSVAWGSGSDGELFF
TRBV27	TRBJ2-2	NA	NA	TGTGCCAGCAGTTTATACCCGAGGGGCGGGGAGCTGTTTTTT	CASSLYPRGGELFF
TRBV14	TRBJ2-3	TRBD2	NA	TGTGCCAGCAGTCTACTAGCGGGCCCGGGGACAGATACGCAGTATTTT	CASSLLAGPGTDTQYF
TRBV7-8	TRBJ2-6	NA	NA	TGTGCCAGCAGCCCGCTATCCCCACAAAGTCGGGCCAACGTCCTGACTTTC	CASSPLSPQSRANVLTF
TRBV28	TRBJ1-2	NA	NA	TGTGCCAGCAGTTTGGAGGCCTATGGCTACACCTTC	CASSLEAYGYTF
TRBV9	TRBJ2-7	NA	NA	TGTGCCAGCAGCCCAGGGGTCTATCCCTACGAGCAGTACTTC	CASSPGVYPYEQYF
TRBV6-4	TRBJ2-1	TRBD2	NA	TGTGCCAGCAGTAAAGTAGCGGGAGATAGGAATGAGCAGTTCTTC	CASSKVAGDRNEQFF
TRBV6-5	TRBJ2-5	TRBD1	NA	TGTGCCAGCAGTTACTCGACGGGACAGCAAGAGACCCAGTACTTC	CASSYSTGQQETQYF
TRBV6-5	TRBJ2-3	TRBD1	NA	TGTGCCAGCTCCGGGACAGGGAATGAGTATTTT	CASSGTGNEYF
TRBV5-6	TRBJ1-1	NA	NA	TGTGCCAGCAGCTTGGCCTGGGGGCTGGGGGCTTTCTTT	CASSLAWGLGAFF
TRBV27	TRBJ2-7	NA	NA	TGTGCCAGCAGTTTATTTGCCTCGCCCTACGAGCAGTACTTC	CASSLFASPYEQYF
TRBV6-1	TRBJ1-1	NA	NA	TGTGCCAGCAGTGATCCACAGGGCTGGAACACTGAAGCTTTCTTT	CASSDPQGWNTEAFF
TRBV2	TRBJ2-1	NA	NA	TGTGCCAGCAGGGGCGGGACTGCCTACTACAATGAGCAGTTCTTC	CASRGGTAYYNEQFF
TRBV28	TRBJ1-2	TRBD1	NA	TGTGCCGTCACGCCAGGGGGAGGGTATGGCTACACCTTC	CAVTPGGGYGYTF
TRBV5-4	TRBJ1-2	NA	NA	TGTGCCAGCAGCTTGGTAGGACAAATCTATGGCTACACCTTC	CASSLVGQIYGYTF
TRBV6-5	TRBJ1-1	NA	NA	TGTGCCAGCAGAAAGGGGAGGTCCCCCGAAGCTTTCTTT	CASRKGRSPEAFF
TRBV7-9	TRBJ2-1	NA	NA	TGTGCCAGCAGCTTGAGTCCGTATGAGCAGTTCTTC	CASSLSPYEQFF
TRBV27	TRBJ2-7	NA	NA	TGTGCCAGCAGCTTGATCGCCCAGGGTGGGTACGAGCAGTACTTC	CASSLIAQGGYEQYF
TRBV27	TRBJ2-1	TRBD1	NA	TGTGCCAGCAGTTGGACAGGGGACAATGAGCAGTTCTTC	CASSWTGDNEQFF
TRBV19	TRBJ2-3	TRBD2	NA	TGTGCCAGTAGTGGGTTAGCGGGAAGGTCGGAGACAGATACGCAGTATTTT	CASSGLAGRSETDTQYF
TRBV7-8	TRBJ2-2	NA	few	TGTGCCAGCAGCTCCGTAGTCCTCGGGACCGGGGAGCTGTTTTTT	CASSSVVLGTGELFF
TRBV7-9	TRBJ2-3	TRBD1	NA	TGTGCCAGCAGCTCTCGGGGGGACAGGGCCCTTAGCACAGATACGCAGTATTTT	CASSSRGDRALSTDTQYF
TRBV19	TRBJ2-1	NA	NA	TGTGCCAGTAGTATAGCTAATAGTTATGAGCAGTTCTTC	CASSIANSYEQFF
TRBV4-1	TRBJ2-7	NA	NA	TGCGCCAGCAGCCAAGAGTCCTCACCCTCCTACGAGCAGTACTTC	CASSQESSPSYEQYF
TRBV27	TRBJ2-7	NA	NA	TGTGCCAGCAGTTCCCTCAGCGGGCCTGTCGAGCAGTACTTC	CASSSLSGPVEQYF
TRBV7-9	TRBJ2-1	TRBD2	once	TGTGCCAGCAGCTTAGAGGGGACTAGAGGCGAGCAGTTCTTC	CASSLEGTRGEQFF
TRBV19	TRBJ2-1	TRBD2	few	TGTGCCAGTAGTAATGGGGGAGGGTACAATGAGCAGTTCTTC	CASSNGGGYNEQFF
TRBV6-5	TRBJ2-5	NA	NA	TGTGCCAGCAGTTACTGGGGCTCGGGGATTCCAGAGACCCAGTACTTC	CASSYWGSGIPETQYF